Each of the 23 T cell receptor beta chains below was sequenced from the same sample in a study of beta chain features in type 1 diabetes. These receptors have no known antigen. Notes on the study in general: TCRB CDR3 length was moderately but significantly reduced in all four CD4+ subsets of Type 1 diabetes patients.

As every portion of the isolated RNA was reverse transcribed, the sequencing read expressed TCRB transcripts. TCRdb's copy holds only in-frame clones and misses some; the assay was immunoSEQ multiplex PCR. Among under 130,000 clones listed, about 26% were seen once. The sample consisted of central memory CD4+ T cells from blood. Receptor source: a woman aged 18-29 years with type 1 diabetes.

This chain connects TRBV27 to TRBJ1-1; unclear D gene. This CDR3 spans 14 amino acids. The V end lost 5 bases, the J end lost 0 bases, and 10 bases lay between the germline ends. Looked up from germline, CDR1 is MNHEY and CDR2 is SMNVEV (reference sequence). The CDR3 here is CASSPGQLNTEAFF. CDR3 in DNA: TGTGCCAGCAGTCCTGGGCAGCTGAACACTGAAGCTTTCTTT.

The chain carries TRBV19 and TRBJ2-2; 9 nucleotides line up with TRBD2. Germline trimming cut 7 bases from V and 8 bases from J; bases unmatched to any gene: 11. The CDR3 has 15 residues. Germline CDR1 LNHDA, CDR2 SQIVND (reference sequence). CDR3 residues: CASISPGTSRGELFF. The CDR3 region has the DNA TGTGCCAGTATCTCACCCGGGACTAGCCGTGGGGAGCTGTTTTTT.

This clone came up a few times. The chain employs TRBV6-1 and TRBJ2-7, with 8 bases aligning to TRBD1. Germline values: CDR1 MNHNS, CDR2 SASEGT. Trimming removed 7 bases from V and 5 bases from J; junction bases left unmatched: 7. This CDR3 has 13 residues. The CDR3, as DNA: TGTGCCAGCATCCGGACAGGGTCCAACGAGCAGTACTTC. It encodes CASIRTGSNEQYF.

There are a few counts of this clone. The V gene is TRBV2, the J gene TRBJ2-7; 10 bases are shared with TRBD2. Germline V gene lookup returns CDR1 SNHLY and CDR2 FYNNEI. The CDR3 spans 15 residues. V lost 6 bases, J lost 4 bases, and 9 bases stayed unmatched. The CDR3 sequence: CASSPGLAEIYEQYV. In DNA, the CDR3 is TGTGCCAGCAGCCCCGGACTAGCGGAAATTTACGAGCAGTACGTC.

This clone occurred a few times. The chain links TRBV25-1 to TRBJ1-5; 7 nucleotides agree with TRBD1. This CDR3 comprises 14 residues. V was pared by 4 bases and J by 3 bases, with 3 bases of the junction left unmatched. In germline, CDR1 is MGHDK, CDR2 SYGVNS. The CDR3 nucleotides are TGTGCCAGCAGTGGACAGGGATTCAATCAGCCCCAGCATTTT. Translation gives CASSGQGFNQPQHF.

CDR3: CASSFQAGEGQETQYF. Written as DNA, the CDR3 is TGCGCCAGCAGCTTCCAAGCGGGAGAAGGGCAGGAGACCCAGTACTTC. The chain links TRBV5-1 to TRBJ2-5, with 8 bases lining up with TRBD2. There are 16 residues in the CDR3. CDR1 and CDR2 from the germline V gene are SGHRS and YFSETQ. The V and J ends lost 2 bases and 5 bases, in that order; junction bases with no gene match: 11.

The rearrangement joins TRBV7-2 to TRBJ1-2; 8 bases are a match to TRBD1. The CDR3 has 12 amino acids. Germline V gene lookup returns CDR1 SGHTA and CDR2 FQGNSA. V was clipped by 5 bases and J by 6 bases; unmatched bases: 2. The DNA of the CDR3 is TGTGCCAGCAGCGCGACAGGGGATGGCTACACCTTC. Its protein product is CASSATGDGYTF.

This clone was detected only a few times. J is TRBJ2-7 and V is TRBV5-1; TRBD1 matches at 7 bases. Germline values: CDR1 SGHRS, CDR2 YFSETQ. The CDR3 length is 13 residues. V gave up 5 bases and J gave up 4 bases; unmatched junction bases: 6. In DNA, the CDR3 is TGCGCCAGCAGGACAACAGGGGATTACGAGCAGTACTTC. It codes for CASRTTGDYEQYF.

This clone has more than one count but fewer than ten. This chain joins TRBV11-3 and TRBJ2-1, with a weak D call TRBD1 (6 bases). The V gene lost 3 bases and the J gene lost 0 bases, with 6 bases spanning the gap. The CDR3 loop spans 14 amino acids. Germline loops: CDR1 SGHNT, CDR2 YENEEA. CDR3 in amino acids: CASSLTGSYNEQFF. CDR3 in DNA: TGTGCCAGCAGCTTGACAGGCTCCTACAATGAGCAGTTCTTC.

This clone was recorded a few times. The gene calls are TRBV5-1 and TRBJ2-6, with 8 bases identical to TRBD1. The CDR3 has 16 residues. Germline CDR1 SGHRS, CDR2 YFSETQ. V gave up 4 bases and J gave up 2 bases; unmatched junction bases: 5. The CDR3 here is CASSQTGAAGANVLTF. The CDR3 DNA is TGCGCCAGCAGCCAGACAGGGGCGGCTGGGGCCAACGTCCTGACTTTC.

The V gene is TRBV6-1, the J gene TRBJ2-2; TRBD2 might be the D (6 bases). This CDR3 spans 15 amino acids. Trimming removed 6 bases at V and 3 bases at J, with 14 bases between. The germline V gene encodes CDR1 MNHNS and CDR2 SASEGT. The CDR3: CASRGGDTYTGELFF. CDR3 DNA: TGTGCCAGCAGGGGGGGAGACACTTACACCGGGGAGCTGTTTTTT.

This clone was observed a handful of times. The CDR3 region is CASSPWTGGALVEQFF. CDR3 nucleotide sequence: TGCGCCAGCAGCCCGTGGACAGGGGGCGCGTTAGTTGAGCAGTTCTTC. V is TRBV4-1 and J is TRBJ2-1; 11 bases agree with TRBD1. This CDR3 spans 16 amino acids. The germline CDR1 and CDR2 sequences are MGHRA and YSYEKL. V trimming: 4 bases; J trimming: 9 bases; junction bases outside the gene matches: 11.

V usage is TRBV28 and J usage is TRBJ2-1; 9 bases align to TRBD2. Germline values: CDR1 MDHEN, CDR2 SYDVKM. The CDR3 sequence is 15 residues long. Trimming took 2 bases from V and 7 from J; bases not matched to a gene: 6. The CDR3 region has the DNA TGTGCCAGCAGTTTAGTGGCGGGAGGGCTTAATGAGCAGTTCTTC. It is translated as CASSLVAGGLNEQFF. The full variable domain, in which reference TRBV28 and TRBJ2-1 provide the parts outside the CDR3, is DVKVTQSSRYLVKRTGEKVFLECVQDMDHENMFWYRQDPGLGLRLIYFSYDVKMKEKGDIPEGYSVSREKKERFSLILESASTNQTSMYLCASSLVAGGLNEQFFGPGTRLTVL.

The chain has TRBV7-8 and TRBJ2-1, with D unclear. CDR1 is SGHVS, CDR2 FQNEAQ, per germline. The CDR3 extends over 17 amino acids. Trimming cost V 1 base and J 0 bases, with 13 bases left between them. The CDR3 bases are TGTGCCAGCAGCTTAGTCGGTAGCAGCAACTCCTACAATGAGCAGTTCTTC. This codes for CASSLVGSSNSYNEQFF. Supplemented by reference TRBV7-8 and TRBJ2-1, the full variable domain reads GAGVSQSPRYKVAKRGQDVALRCDPISGHVSLFWYQQALGQGPEFLTYFQNEAQLDKSGLPSDRFFAERPEGSVSTLKIQRTQQEDSAVYLCASSLVGSSNSYNEQFFGPGTRLTVL.

This chain joins TRBV27 and TRBJ1-1, with D uncertain. Germline V lookup: CDR1 MNHEY, CDR2 SMNVEV (reference sequence). This CDR3 contains 13 residues. Trimming removed 7 bases at V and 1 base at J, with 10 bases between. The CDR3: CASKTGWNTEAFF. The CDR3 DNA reads as TGTGCCAGCAAAACGGGGTGGAACACTGAAGCTTTCTTT.

This clone appeared a few times. The genes are TRBV5-1 and TRBJ2-7; TRBD2 is a possible D gene (6 bases). Trimming cost V 3 bases and J 5 bases, with 9 bases left between them. The CDR3 sequence is 12 residues long. The germline gives CDR1 SGHRS, CDR2 YFSETQ. CDR3 nucleotides: TGCGCCAGCAGCTCCGGGGGTAACGAGCAGTACTTC. This codes for CASSSGGNEQYF.

This chain joins TRBV6-1 and TRBJ2-7, with D possibly matching TRBD2 (6 bases). The ends were cut back, 5 bases at V and 3 bases at J, with 14 bases in the middle. The CDR3 covers 14 residues. Per germline, CDR1 MNHNS and CDR2 SASEGT. The CDR3 nucleotides are TGTGCCAGCAGTCTCCCCGGACTAAACTACGAGCAGTACGTC. Its translation: CASSLPGLNYEQYV.

The chain uses TRBV6-1 and TRBJ1-5, with D possibly TRBD1 on 5 matching bases. This CDR3 comprises 14 residues. V was clipped by 6 bases and J by 1 base, with 10 bases between them. The germline gives CDR1 MNHNS, CDR2 SASEGT. This CDR3 reads CASRPGWSNQPQHF. The CDR3 DNA is TGTGCCAGCAGGCCAGGGTGGAGCAATCAGCCCCAGCATTTT.

This chain joins TRBV18 and TRBJ1-1; TRBD1 agrees at 7 bases. CDR3 length equals 16 residues. Germline CDR1 is KGHSH and CDR2 is LQKENI. J gave up 3 bases and V 0 bases, and 7 bases lay outside the gene matches. The CDR3 reads CASSPPGGGADTEAFF. The CDR3 nucleotides read TGTGCCAGCTCACCACCAGGAGGGGGCGCGGACACTGAAGCTTTCTTT.

This clone was detected only a few times. J is TRBJ2-6 and V is TRBV19; D might be TRBD1 (6 bases). Germline lookup yields CDR1 LNHDA and CDR2 SQIVND (reference sequence). The CDR3 loop spans 14 amino acids. Trimming stripped 7 bases from V and 7 bases from J, with 14 bases between. The CDR3: CASTGRGHANVLTF. CDR3 coding DNA: TGTGCCAGTACGGGAAGGGGACACGCCAACGTCCTGACTTTC.

The chain has TRBV7-9 and TRBJ2-5; a possible D gene is TRBD1 (6 bases). Trimming left V 5 bases short and J 1 base short, with 14 bases between. This CDR3 spans 15 amino acids. From germline, CDR1 is SEHNR and CDR2 FQNEAQ (reference sequence). The CDR3 is CASSLSDRFQETQYF. The CDR3 DNA sequence: TGTGCCAGCAGCCTGAGCGACAGGTTCCAAGAGACCCAGTACTTC.

This clone has only a few counts. This chain links TRBV5-1 with TRBJ2-7, with D possibly being TRBD2 (5 bases). This CDR3 comprises 12 residues. V was pared by 0 bases and J by 5 bases, with 6 bases between. Per germline, CDR1 SGHRS and CDR2 YFSETQ. Here the CDR3 DNA reads TGCGCCAGCAGCTTGGACGGGGACGAGCAGTACTTC. It encodes CASSLDGDEQYF.

This clone turned up a few times. The chain employs TRBV5-1 and TRBJ2-3; 14 bases line up with TRBD2. From germline, CDR1 is SGHRS and CDR2 YFSETQ. The V segment lost 4 bases and the J segment 5 bases; nucleotides outside the gene matches: 6. This CDR3 has 16 residues. Written as DNA, the CDR3 is TGCGCCAGCAGCACAGGGACTAGCGGGAGTGGAGATACGCAGTATTTT. Its protein product is CASSTGTSGSGDTQYF.